One and the same sample provided the 24 T cell receptor beta chains below, sequenced in a study of blood T cell repertoires in COVID-19. Clones were sequenced by immunoSEQ multiplex PCR, and TCRdb holds only the in-frame ones, with some missing. The sample consists of a few hundred thousand clones, just under 90% of them appearing once. The sequenced sample consisted of peripheral blood. These receptors originate from a woman in her thirties with COVID-19, enrolled during active disease.

CDR3 bases: TGCGCCAGCAGCTTATGGGGAGTGGGTTCCGAGCAGTACTTC. This codes for CASSLWGVGSEQYF. V usage is TRBV5-1 and J usage is TRBJ2-7; D is possibly TRBD2 (5 bases). The CDR3 contains 14 residues. Germline CDR1 and CDR2: SGHRS and YFSETQ. V lost 2 bases and J lost 6, with 15 bases in between.

The rearrangement uses TRBV6-6 and TRBJ1-2; possibly TRBD1 for D (5 bases). Trimming shortened V by 4 bases and J by 0 bases, and 9 bases separated the two germline ends. From germline, CDR1 is MNHNY and CDR2 SVGAGI (reference sequence). CDR3 size: 14 residues. The CDR3 spells CASSSTVTNYGYTF. The CDR3 nucleotides are TGTGCCAGCAGTTCGACAGTAACTAACTATGGCTACACCTTC.

The chain recombines TRBV28 with TRBJ1-3; D is undetermined. Germline CDR1 MDHEN, CDR2 SYDVKM. The length of the CDR3 is 13 residues. Trimming pared 3 bases from V and 4 bases from J, leaving 7 bases between. The CDR3 sequence is CASSLSRGNTIYF. Here the CDR3 DNA reads TGTGCCAGCAGTTTGTCCAGGGGAAACACCATATATTTT.

The chain couples TRBV25-1 to TRBJ1-1; tentatively, D is TRBD1 (6 bases). Germline V lookup: CDR1 MGHDK, CDR2 SYGVNS. The V gene lost 2 bases and the J gene lost 1 base, with 11 bases spanning the gap. The CDR3 extends over 15 amino acids. CDR3: CASSEHGTPNTEAFF. CDR3 sequence (DNA): TGTGCCAGCAGTGAACATGGGACACCGAACACTGAAGCTTTCTTT. The whole variable domain, remainder taken from reference TRBV25-1 and TRBJ1-1, is EADIYQTPRYLVIGTGKKITLECSQTMGHDKMYWYQQDPGMELHLIHYSYGVNSTEKGDLSSESTVSRIRTEHFPLTLESARPSHTSQYLCASSEHGTPNTEAFFGQGTRLTVV.

This clone was counted once. The V gene is TRBV4-1, the J gene TRBJ2-1; D call uncertain. The CDR3 runs 17 residues. The germline CDR1 and CDR2 sequences are MGHRA and YSYEKL. Trimming pared 0 bases from V and 10 bases from J, leaving 22 bases between. The CDR3 reads CASSQDQGRVTPGEQFF. CDR3 sequence (DNA): TGCGCCAGCAGCCAAGATCAAGGCCGGGTGACTCCTGGAGAGCAGTTCTTC.

The CDR3 here is CASSPPTSGGAKNIQYF. In DNA, the CDR3 is TGTGCCAGCTCACCACCGACCAGCGGGGGAGCCAAAAACATTCAGTACTTC. This chain joins TRBV18 and TRBJ2-4; 8 nucleotides line up with TRBD2. From germline, CDR1 is KGHSH and CDR2 LQKENI. The CDR3 is made up of 17 amino acids. V was pared by 0 bases and J by 0 bases, with 4 bases of the junction left unmatched.

The rearrangement uses TRBV15 and TRBJ2-7, with D possibly matching TRBD1 (6 bases). This CDR3 is built from 14 residues. Germline V gives CDR1 LNHNV, CDR2 YYDKDF (reference sequence). With 0 bases removed from V and 6 bases from J, the gap between germline ends came to 12 bases. CDR3 residues: CATSRDTGPGEQYF. The CDR3 nucleotides are TGTGCCACCAGCAGAGATACAGGGCCGGGCGAGCAGTACTTC.

The chain uses TRBV7-6 and TRBJ2-7, with a weak D call TRBD2 (6 bases). The CDR3 has 15 amino acids. V lost 5 bases and J lost 6, with 20 bases in between. Germline V CDR1 and CDR2: SGHVS, FNYEAQ. The CDR3 bases are TGTGCCAGCAGCCCCTCGTCTCTTAAGGGAGGCGAGCAGTACTTC. Its translation: CASSPSSLKGGEQYF. The complete variable domain, with remaining parts taken from reference TRBV7-6 and TRBJ2-7, reads GAGVSQSPRYKVTKRGQDVALRCDPISGHVSLYWYRQALGQGPEFLTYFNYEAQQDKSGLPNDRFSAERPEGSISTLTIQRTEQRDSAMYRCASSPSSLKGGEQYFGPGTRLTVT.

This clone was seen once. The chain couples TRBV19 to TRBJ2-3, with 12 bases aligning to TRBD2. The CDR3 spans 16 residues. Germline CDR1 LNHDA, CDR2 SQIVND (reference sequence). Trimming took 3 bases from V and 4 from J; bases not matched to a gene: 5. The CDR3 coding sequence is TGTGCCAGTAGTATGGCTAGCGGGGGGGCGTCAGATACGCAGTATTTT. Translation gives CASSMASGGASDTQYF.

The chain employs TRBV21-1 and TRBJ2-4; the D call of TRBD1 is as the table states it, not checked on the DNA. TRBV21-1 corresponds to a pseudogene. The CDR3 has 16 amino acids. Here the CDR3 DNA reads TGTGCCAGCAGCAAACAGGGGTCCCTGGCCAAAAACATTCAGTACTTC. This codes for CASSKQGSLAKNIQYF.

The chain carries TRBV28 and TRBJ1-6, with a weak D call TRBD1 (6 bases). CDR1 is MDHEN and CDR2 is SYDVKM in the germline V gene. V dropped 8 bases and J dropped 10 bases, with 12 bases sitting between them. The CDR3 sequence is 12 residues long. The CDR3 is CASRGAGSPLHF. The CDR3 DNA follows: TGTGCCAGCCGGGGGGCTGGGTCACCCCTCCACTTT.

This chain uses TRBV5-6 with TRBJ2-1; TRBD2 matches 10 bases. Germline V CDR1 and CDR2: SGHDT, YYEEEE. The CDR3 runs to 19 residues. After removal of 0 bases from V and 0 bases from J, the junction contained 9 bases not matched to a gene. CDR3 nucleotides: TGTGCCAGCAGCTTGGCCGTGACTAGCGGGCCTAGCTCCTACAATGAGCAGTTCTTC. As protein: CASSLAVTSGPSSYNEQFF. Complete variable domain (other parts from reference TRBV5-6 and TRBJ2-1): DAGVTQSPTHLIKTRGQQVTLRCSPKSGHDTVSWYQQALGQGPQFIFQYYEEEERQRGNFPDRFSGHQFPNYSSELNVNALLLGDSALYLCASSLAVTSGPSSYNEQFFGPGTRLTVL.

There are a few counts of this clone. The rearrangement links TRBV19 to TRBJ1-1, with D uncertain. The CDR3 is made up of 13 amino acids. The V and J ends lost 5 bases and 11 bases respectively, with 18 bases between them. Germline V gives CDR1 LNHDA, CDR2 SQIVND (reference sequence). The DNA for the CDR3 is TGTGCCAGTAGTCATCGCCCCTCCGTGGAGGCTTTCTTT. Its translation: CASSHRPSVEAFF.

The V gene is TRBV5-6, the J gene TRBJ2-7, with D maybe TRBD1 (6 bases). The CDR3 length is 18 residues. V lost 0 bases and J lost 0, with 19 bases in between. CDR1 and CDR2 from the germline V gene are SGHDT and YYEEEE. As DNA, the CDR3 is TGTGCCAGCAGCTTGGCCGCCCTTACAGGGCTCCACTCCTACGAGCAGTACTTC. Protein product: CASSLAALTGLHSYEQYF. The whole variable domain, filled in from reference TRBV5-6 and TRBJ2-7, reads DAGVTQSPTHLIKTRGQQVTLRCSPKSGHDTVSWYQQALGQGPQFIFQYYEEEERQRGNFPDRFSGHQFPNYSSELNVNALLLGDSALYLCASSLAALTGLHSYEQYFGPGTRLTVT.

This clone was observed once. The J gene is TRBJ1-2, the V gene TRBV14; D not resolved. The CDR3 is made up of 15 amino acids. Trimming removed 0 bases from V and 3 bases from J, with 11 bases in between. Germline CDR1 and CDR2: SGHDN and FVKESK. CDR3 residues: CASSQDRRSYYGYTF. CDR3 nucleotides: TGTGCCAGCAGCCAAGATCGTCGGTCTTACTATGGCTACACCTTC. Based on the CDR3 plus reference TRBV14 and TRBJ1-2, the full variable domain is EAGVTQFPSHSVIEKGQTVTLRCDPISGHDNLYWYRRVMGKEIKFLLHFVKESKQDESGMPNNRFLAERTGGTYSTLKVQPAELEDSGVYFCASSQDRRSYYGYTFGSGTRLTVV.

The chain recombines TRBV7-2 with TRBJ2-2, with D possibly TRBD1 on 6 matching bases. V shed 11 bases and J shed 0 bases, with 16 bases lying between them. CDR3 length: 15 amino acids. CDR1 is SGHTA, CDR2 FQGNSA, per germline. DNA for the CDR3: TGTGCCGGTAAACAGGGACCAACGAACACCGGGGAGCTGTTTTTT. This gives the protein CAGKQGPTNTGELFF. Using reference TRBV7-2 and TRBJ2-2 for the parts outside the CDR3, the full variable domain is GAGVSQSPSNKVTEKGKDVELRCDPISGHTALYWYRQSLGQGLEFLIYFQGNSAPDKSGLPSDRFSAERTGGSVSTLTIQRTQQEDSAVYLCAGKQGPTNTGELFFGEGSRLTVL.

The rearrangement uses TRBV19 and TRBJ1-4; 8 bases align to TRBD1. Germline CDR1 reads LNHDA; CDR2 reads SQIVND (reference sequence). The trim removed 7 bases at V and 8 bases at J, leaving 12 bases unmatched. This CDR3 is built from 15 residues. In DNA form, the CDR3 reads TGTGCCAGTAAAACAGGGGGAACTGGAGGGGAAAAACTGTTTTTT. Its translation is CASKTGGTGGEKLFF.

This chain connects TRBV6-5 to TRBJ1-5; 9 bases are a match to TRBD1. V shed 7 bases and J 7 bases; nucleotides not matched to a gene: 8. Germline V gene lookup returns CDR1 MNHEY and CDR2 SVGAGI. The CDR3 runs to 14 residues. The CDR3 DNA reads TGTGCCAGCAAACGGGACAGGGCTGGCCAGCCCCAGCATTTT. Amino acid sequence: CASKRDRAGQPQHF.

The chain has TRBV10-2 and TRBJ2-1, with 12 bases fitting TRBD2. There are 14 residues in the CDR3. Germline V gene data show CDR1 as WSHSY and CDR2 as SAAADI. Losses at the gene ends were 8 bases for V and 8 bases for J; bases not matched to a gene: 7. CDR3 in amino acids: CASALAGGPDEQFF. Here the CDR3 DNA reads TGCGCCAGCGCGCTAGCGGGGGGGCCCGATGAGCAGTTCTTC.

J is TRBJ1-2 and V is TRBV6-5; D is ambiguous. V lost 2 bases and J 5 bases, leaving 15 bases between the germline ends. CDR3 size: 15 residues. Germline V lookup: CDR1 MNHEY, CDR2 SVGAGI. The CDR3 spells CASSYLSGGYYGYTF. CDR3 coding DNA: TGTGCCAGCAGTTACCTAAGCGGCGGTTATTATGGCTACACCTTC.

V gene TRBV7-6 combines with J gene TRBJ1-3; tentative D call: TRBD1 (6 bases). Germline CDR1 SGHVS, CDR2 FNYEAQ. This CDR3 spans 16 amino acids. V was pared by 6 bases and J by 0 bases, with 15 bases between. The CDR3 is CASRPSTGTSGNTIYF. CDR3 sequence (DNA): TGTGCCAGCAGACCTTCAACAGGGACCTCTGGAAACACCATATATTTT.

CDR3 nucleotide sequence: TGCAGCGTTCGAGCGGGGGCACGAGGACTCACAGATACGCAGTATTTT. It codes for CSVRAGARGLTDTQYF. This chain links TRBV29-1 with TRBJ2-3; 8 bases line up with TRBD2. The J segment lost 2 bases and the V segment lost 5 bases, leaving 12 bases of the junction unmatched. CDR1 is SQVTM, CDR2 ANQGSEA, per germline. This CDR3 contains 16 residues.

This sequence joins TRBV6-5 and TRBJ1-1; TRBD1 agrees at 9 bases. The V and J ends lost 6 bases and 5 bases, in that order; junction bases with no gene match: 7. The CDR3 spans 14 residues. Germline CDR1 reads MNHEY; CDR2 reads SVGAGI. The CDR3 loop is CASSPDRGRTEAFF. Here the CDR3 DNA reads TGTGCCAGCAGCCCCGACAGGGGGAGGACTGAAGCTTTCTTT.

The gene calls are TRBV21-1 and TRBJ1-1; the listed D gene, TRBD1, was not tested against the DNA. TRBV21-1 is a known pseudogene. The CDR3 length is 17 residues. CDR3 sequence: CASSRNRGRISNTEAFF. The CDR3 coding sequence is TGTGCCAGCAGCAGAAACAGGGGGCGCATCTCGAACACTGAAGCTTTCTTT.